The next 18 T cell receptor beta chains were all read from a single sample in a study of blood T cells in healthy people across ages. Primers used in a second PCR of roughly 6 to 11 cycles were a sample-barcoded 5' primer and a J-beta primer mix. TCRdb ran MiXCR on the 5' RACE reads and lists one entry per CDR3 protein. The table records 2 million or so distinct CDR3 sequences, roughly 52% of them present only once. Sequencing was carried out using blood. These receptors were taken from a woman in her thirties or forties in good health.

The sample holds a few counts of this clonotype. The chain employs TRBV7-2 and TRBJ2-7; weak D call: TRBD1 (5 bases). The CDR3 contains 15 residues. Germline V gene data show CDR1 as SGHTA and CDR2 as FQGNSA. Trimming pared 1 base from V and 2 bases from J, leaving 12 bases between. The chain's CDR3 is CASSLEAGITYEQYF. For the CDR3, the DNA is TGTGCCAGCAGCTTAGAGGCAGGGATCACCTACGAGCAGTACTTC.

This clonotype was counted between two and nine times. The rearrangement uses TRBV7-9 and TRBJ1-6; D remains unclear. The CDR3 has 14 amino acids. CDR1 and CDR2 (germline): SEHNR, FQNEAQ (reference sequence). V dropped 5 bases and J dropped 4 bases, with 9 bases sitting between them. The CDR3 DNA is TGTGCCAGCAGCGCAGGTGTTTATAATTCACCCCTCCACTTT. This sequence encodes CASSAGVYNSPLHF.

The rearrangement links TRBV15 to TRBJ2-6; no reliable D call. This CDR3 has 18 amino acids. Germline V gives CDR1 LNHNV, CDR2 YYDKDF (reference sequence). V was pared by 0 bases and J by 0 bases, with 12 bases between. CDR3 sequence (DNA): TGTGCCACCAGCAGAGAATCGGGCAGAAGCTCTGGGGCCAACGTCCTGACTTTC. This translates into CATSRESGRSSGANVLTF. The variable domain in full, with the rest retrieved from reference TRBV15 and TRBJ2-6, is DAMVIQNPRYQVTQFGKPVTLSCSQTLNHNVMYWYQQKSSQAPKLLFHYYDKDFNNEADTPDNFQSRRPNTSFCFLDIRSPGLGDTAMYLCATSRESGRSSGANVLTFGAGSRLTVL.

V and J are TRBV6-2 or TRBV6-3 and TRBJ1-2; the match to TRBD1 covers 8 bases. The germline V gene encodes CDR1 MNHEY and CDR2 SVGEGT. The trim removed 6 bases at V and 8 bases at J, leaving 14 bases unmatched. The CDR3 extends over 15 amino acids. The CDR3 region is CASRAPGTGSGGYTF. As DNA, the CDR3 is TGTGCCAGCAGAGCACCCGGGACAGGTTCGGGGGGCTACACCTTC.

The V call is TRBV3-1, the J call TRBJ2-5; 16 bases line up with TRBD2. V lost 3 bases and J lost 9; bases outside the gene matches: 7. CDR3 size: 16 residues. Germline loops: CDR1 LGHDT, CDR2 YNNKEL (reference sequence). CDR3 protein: CASSHSPGLAGGPQYF. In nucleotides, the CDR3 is TGTGCCAGCAGCCATAGTCCGGGACTAGCGGGGGGGCCCCAGTACTTC.

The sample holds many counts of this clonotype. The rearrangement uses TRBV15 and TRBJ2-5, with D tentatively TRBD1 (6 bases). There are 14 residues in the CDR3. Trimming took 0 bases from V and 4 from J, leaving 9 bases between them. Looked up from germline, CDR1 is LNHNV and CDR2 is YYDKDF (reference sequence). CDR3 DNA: TGTGCCACCAGCAGAGATCAGGGGAGAGAGACCCAGTACTTC. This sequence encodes CATSRDQGRETQYF.

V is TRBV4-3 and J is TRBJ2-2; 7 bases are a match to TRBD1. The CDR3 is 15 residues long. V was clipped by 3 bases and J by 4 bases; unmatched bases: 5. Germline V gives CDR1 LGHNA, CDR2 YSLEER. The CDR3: CASSHDRESTGELFF. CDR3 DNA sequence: TGCGCCAGCAGCCATGACAGGGAAAGCACCGGGGAGCTGTTTTTT.

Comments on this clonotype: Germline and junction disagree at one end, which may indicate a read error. Here the CDR3 reads CATGTSGISCNEQFF. CDR3 DNA: TGTGCCACCGGGACTAGCGGGATCTCCTGCAATGAGCAGTTCTTC. This chain joins TRBV7-2 and TRBJ2-1, with TRBD2 matching over 13 bases. Germline V gene lookup returns CDR1 SGHTA and CDR2 FQGNSA. The CDR3 has 15 amino acids.

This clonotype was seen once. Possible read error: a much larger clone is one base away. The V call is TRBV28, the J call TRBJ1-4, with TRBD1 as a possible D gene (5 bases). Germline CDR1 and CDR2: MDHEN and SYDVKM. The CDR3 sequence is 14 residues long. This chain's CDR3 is CASRGSGTNEKPFF. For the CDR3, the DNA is TGTGCCAGTCGGGGTTCTGGGACTAATGAAAAACCGTTTTTT.

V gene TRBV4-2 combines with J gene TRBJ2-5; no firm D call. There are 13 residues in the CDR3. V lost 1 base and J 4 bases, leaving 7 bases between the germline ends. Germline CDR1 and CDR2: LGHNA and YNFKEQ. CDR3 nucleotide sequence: TGTGCCAGCAGCCAAGCGGCACGAGAGACCCAGTACTTC. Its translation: CASSQAARETQYF.

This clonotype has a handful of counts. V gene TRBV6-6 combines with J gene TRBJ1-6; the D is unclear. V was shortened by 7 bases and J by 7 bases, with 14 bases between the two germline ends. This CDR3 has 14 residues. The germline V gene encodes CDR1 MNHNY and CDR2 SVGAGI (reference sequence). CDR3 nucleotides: TGTGCCAGCACGCGGCAGAGTGGGAATTCACCCCTCCACTTT. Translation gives CASTRQSGNSPLHF.

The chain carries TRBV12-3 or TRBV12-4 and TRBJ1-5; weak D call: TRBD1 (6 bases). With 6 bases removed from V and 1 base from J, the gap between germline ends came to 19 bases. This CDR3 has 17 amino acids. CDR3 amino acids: CASRPTFSQGSNQPQHF. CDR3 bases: TGTGCCAGCAGACCCACCTTCTCCCAGGGGAGCAATCAGCCCCAGCATTTT.

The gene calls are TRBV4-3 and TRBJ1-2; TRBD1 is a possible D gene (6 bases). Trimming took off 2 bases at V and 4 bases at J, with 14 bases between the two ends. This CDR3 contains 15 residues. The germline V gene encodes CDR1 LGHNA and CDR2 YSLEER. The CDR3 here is CASSQSTGDFYGYTF. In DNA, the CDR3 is TGCGCCAGCAGCCAATCGACAGGCGATTTCTATGGCTACACCTTC.

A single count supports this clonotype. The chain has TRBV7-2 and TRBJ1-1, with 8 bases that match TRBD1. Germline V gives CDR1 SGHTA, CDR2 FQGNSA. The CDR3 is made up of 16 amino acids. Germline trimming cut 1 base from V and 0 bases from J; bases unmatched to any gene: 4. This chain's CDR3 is CASSLGQGSVNTEAFF. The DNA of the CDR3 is TGTGCCAGCAGCTTAGGACAGGGGAGCGTGAACACTGAAGCTTTCTTT.

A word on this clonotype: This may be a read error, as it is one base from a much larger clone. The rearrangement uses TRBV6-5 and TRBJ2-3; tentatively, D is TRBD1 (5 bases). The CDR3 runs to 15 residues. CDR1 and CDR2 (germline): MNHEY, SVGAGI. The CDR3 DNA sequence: TGTGCCGGCAGTATCTCATGGGGCTTTTCAGATACGCAGTATTTT. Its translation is CAGSISWGFSDTQYF.

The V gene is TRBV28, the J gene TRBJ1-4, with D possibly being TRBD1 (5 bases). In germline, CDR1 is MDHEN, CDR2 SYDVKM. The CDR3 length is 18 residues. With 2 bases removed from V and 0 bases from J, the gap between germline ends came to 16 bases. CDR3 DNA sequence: TGTGCCAGCAGTTTACGGGGCGGGATTACAGCAACTAATGAAAAACTGTTTTTT. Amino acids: CASSLRGGITATNEKLFF. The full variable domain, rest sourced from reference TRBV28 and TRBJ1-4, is DVKVTQSSRYLVKRTGEKVFLECVQDMDHENMFWYRQDPGLGLRLIYFSYDVKMKEKGDIPEGYSVSREKKERFSLILESASTNQTSMYLCASSLRGGITATNEKLFFGSGTQLSVL.

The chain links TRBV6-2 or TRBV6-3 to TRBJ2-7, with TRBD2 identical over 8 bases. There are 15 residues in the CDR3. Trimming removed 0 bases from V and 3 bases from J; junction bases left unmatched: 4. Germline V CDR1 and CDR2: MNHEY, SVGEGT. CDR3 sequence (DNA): TGTGCCAGCAGTTACTCGAGACGGGGGGGCTACGAGCAGTACTTC. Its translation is CASSYSRRGGYEQYF.

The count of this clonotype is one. The CDR3 loop is CASSLSRSETDTQYF. In nucleotides, the CDR3 is TGTGCCAGCAGTTTATCGAGGAGCGAAACAGATACGCAGTATTTT. This chain connects TRBV27 to TRBJ2-3, with D hard to call. The V gene lost 0 bases and the J gene lost 3 bases, with 10 bases spanning the gap. The CDR3 covers 15 residues. Germline lookup yields CDR1 MNHEY and CDR2 SMNVEV (reference sequence).